The 23 T cell receptor beta chains reported below all come from one sample, sequenced in a study of blood T cells in healthy people across ages. The use of a sample-barcoded 5' primer and a J-beta primer mix characterized a second PCR of roughly 7 to 11 cycles. TCRdb recomputed calls from the 5' RACE reads with MiXCR, one row per CDR3 protein. This sample carries roughly 1.5 million distinct CDR3 sequences, about 42% of them seen once, and the ten largest clones take over 3.5%. Sequenced input: blood. The receptor set was obtained from a woman between 18 and 29 years old in good health.

The rearrangement uses TRBV15 and TRBJ2-3; D is uncertain. CDR3 size: 12 residues. From germline, CDR1 is LNHNV and CDR2 YYDKDF (reference sequence). V lost 1 base to trimming and J lost 7 bases, with 6 bases between them. The CDR3 loop reads CATSRGAHTQYF. CDR3 bases: TGTGCCACCAGCAGAGGGGCCCATACGCAGTATTTT.

There are a few counts of this clonotype. The gene calls are TRBV29-1 and TRBJ2-3; D uncertain. The V end was cut by 7 bases, the J end by 4 bases, with 12 bases between. Germline values: CDR1 SQVTM, CDR2 ANQGSEA. The CDR3 is made up of 12 amino acids. The CDR3 DNA reads as TGCAGCGCCGAATTTCAGGCAGATACGCAGTATTTT. Its translation: CSAEFQADTQYF.

This clonotype has just a few counts. The chain recombines TRBV7-8 with TRBJ1-5; possibly TRBD1 for D (5 bases). Trimming removed 4 bases at V and 0 bases at J, with 7 bases between. Germline CDR1 is SGHVS and CDR2 is FQNEAQ. The CDR3 has 14 residues. CDR3 amino acids: CASSWGDSNQPQHF. The CDR3 nucleotides are TGTGCCAGCAGCTGGGGGGATAGCAATCAGCCCCAGCATTTT.

This clonotype came up a few times. CDR3 region: CASRFKAGQSFTEAFF. The CDR3 coding sequence is TGTGCCAGCAGATTCAAAGCGGGACAGAGCTTCACTGAAGCTTTCTTT. This chain connects TRBV6-5 to TRBJ1-1; 7 nucleotides match TRBD1. The CDR3 is 16 residues long. Germline V gene data show CDR1 as MNHEY and CDR2 as SVGAGI. Unmatched junction bases numbered 14, after V lost 6 bases and J lost 4 bases.

V gene TRBV10-3 combines with J gene TRBJ1-5, with 12 bases identical to TRBD1. Germline V gene lookup returns CDR1 ENHRY and CDR2 SYGVKD. CDR3 length: 18 residues. The trim removed 2 bases at V and 0 bases at J, leaving 5 bases unmatched. The CDR3 is CAISESGTGGLSNQPQHF. In DNA, the CDR3 is TGTGCCATCAGTGAGAGTGGGACAGGGGGCCTTAGCAATCAGCCCCAGCATTTT.

This clonotype was seen only once. This chain joins TRBV20-1 and TRBJ2-5, with D maybe TRBD2 (5 bases). Between the trimmed V and J ends, which lost 3 bases and 5 bases, there was a span of 19 bases. This CDR3 has 15 amino acids. In germline, CDR1 is DFQATT, CDR2 SNEGSKA (reference sequence). Here the CDR3 DNA reads TGCAGTGCTAGCCTCTCTTTTGCGGGTCAGGAGACCCAGTACTTC. Translating it yields CSASLSFAGQETQYF.

A few counts support this clonotype. The rearrangement joins TRBV29-1 to TRBJ1-1; D uncertain. The CDR3 runs 12 residues. CDR1 is SQVTM, CDR2 ANQGSEA, per germline. Trimming stripped 1 base from V and 11 bases from J, with 14 bases between. The CDR3 region is CSVEGQHIGAFF. DNA of the CDR3: TGCAGCGTTGAAGGGCAACACATCGGTGCTTTCTTT. The whole variable domain, remainder taken from reference TRBV29-1 and TRBJ1-1, is SAVISQKPSRDICQRGTSLTIQCQVDSQVTMMFWYRQQPGQSLTLIATANQGSEATYESGFVIDKFPISRPNLTFSTLTVSNMSPEDSSIYLCSVEGQHIGAFFGQGTRLTVV.

This rearrangement joins TRBV5-1 to TRBJ2-3; TRBD2 aligns across 9 bases. The CDR3 is 16 residues long. Germline CDR1 reads SGHRS; CDR2 reads YFSETQ. V lost 4 bases and J lost 4; bases outside the gene matches: 10. CDR3 in DNA: TGCGCCAGCAGCAACAGAGCGGGGGGCTTTCCAGATACGCAGTATTTT. Its protein product is CASSNRAGGFPDTQYF.

This clonotype was detected only a few times. This chain joins TRBV11-2 and TRBJ2-1, with TRBD2 matching 10 bases. Germline-derived CDR1 and CDR2 are SGHAT and FQNNGV. The CDR3 consists of 16 residues. V trimming: 0 bases; J trimming: 8 bases; junction bases outside the gene matches: 7. The CDR3 DNA sequence: TGTGCCAGCAGCTTAGATCTAGCGGGAGTTAGCGATGAGCAGTTCTTC. As protein: CASSLDLAGVSDEQFF.

This clonotype has only a few counts. The genes are TRBV24-1 and TRBJ1-1; D unresolved. Germline lookup yields CDR1 KGHDR and CDR2 SFDVKD. The CDR3 totals 12 residues. V lost 3 bases to trimming and J lost 11 bases, with 12 bases between them. CDR3 sequence: CATSDPTERAFF. CDR3 DNA: TGTGCCACCAGTGATCCTACCGAACGGGCTTTCTTT.

In this sample, this clonotype turned up a few times. CDR3 nucleotides: TGTGCCAGCAGTGCGGGCGAGCAGTACTTC. Translating gives CASSAGEQYF. The rearrangement joins TRBV2 to TRBJ2-7; the D is unclear. In germline, CDR1 is SNHLY, CDR2 FYNNEI. CDR3 length equals 10 residues. V lost 4 bases to trimming and J lost 6 bases, with 4 bases between them.

In regard to this clonotype: At one of its ends the junction is not consistent with the germline gene, which may arise from a read error. The CDR3 reads CAGSNRLGDQPQHF. CDR3 sequence (DNA): TGTGCCGGTAGTAACAGGCTGGGAGATCAGCCCCAGCATTTT. J is TRBJ1-5 and V is TRBV19; maybe TRBD1 (5 bases). This CDR3 region has 14 residues. Germline CDR1 and CDR2: LNHDA and SQIVND (reference sequence).

This clonotype was detected only a few times. The V call is TRBV4-1, the J call TRBJ2-7; D call uncertain. The CDR3 covers 16 residues. The germline V and J ends were trimmed by 1 base and 7 bases, with 20 bases remaining between them. The germline gives CDR1 MGHRA, CDR2 YSYEKL. DNA for the CDR3: TGCGCCAGCAGCCAAGGACAACGACCGCCGTCCGATGAGCAGTACTTC. Residues: CASSQGQRPPSDEQYF.

The chain links TRBV7-2 to TRBJ2-7; D is perhaps TRBD1 (5 bases). The V and J ends lost 7 bases and 1 base respectively, with 11 bases between them. CDR3 length equals 13 residues. In germline, CDR1 is SGHTA, CDR2 FQGNSA. CDR3 amino acids: CASTMQGSYEQYF. Written as DNA, the CDR3 is TGTGCCAGCACCATGCAGGGTTCCTACGAGCAGTACTTC.

This sequence joins TRBV4-1 and TRBJ2-7; D remains unclear. The CDR3 totals 14 residues. Trimming removed 1 base at V and 0 bases at J, with 7 bases between. Germline CDR1 is MGHRA and CDR2 is YSYEKL. The CDR3 nucleotides are TGCGCCAGCAGCCAAGGATCCACCTCCTACGAGCAGTACTTC. Translating gives CASSQGSTSYEQYF.

In this sample, this clonotype turned up a few times. The J gene is TRBJ2-1, the V gene TRBV24-1; 9 bases are a match to TRBD1. This CDR3 is built from 17 residues. V lost 5 bases, J lost 8 bases, and 15 bases stayed unmatched. Germline V CDR1 and CDR2: KGHDR, SFDVKD. The CDR3 region has the DNA TGTGCCACCAGTGCCATATCCGGGACAGGGAATAGCGATGAGCAGTTCTTC. Amino acids: CATSAISGTGNSDEQFF.

The V call is TRBV10-3, the J call TRBJ2-2; possible D gene TRBD1, 6 bases. Trimming shortened V by 8 bases and J by 7 bases, and 17 bases separated the two germline ends. Germline values: CDR1 ENHRY, CDR2 SYGVKD. The CDR3 has 14 residues. CDR3 in DNA: TGTGCCATCCTGAGTAAGGGGGACATCGGGGAGCTGTTTTTT. Translation gives CAILSKGDIGELFF.

The chain links TRBV5-1 to TRBJ2-3, with D uncertain. CDR1 and CDR2 from the germline V gene are SGHRS and YFSETQ. This CDR3 has 14 amino acids. Trimming stripped 2 bases from V and 2 bases from J, with 9 bases between. CDR3 sequence: CASSFRLPTDTQYF. CDR3 sequence (DNA): TGCGCCAGCAGCTTTAGGCTCCCCACAGATACGCAGTATTTT.

V gene TRBV7-2 combines with J gene TRBJ1-2; no clear D. This CDR3 has 13 amino acids. Germline CDR1 SGHTA, CDR2 FQGNSA. Trimming took off 1 base at V and 7 bases at J, with 10 bases between the two ends. For the CDR3, the DNA is TGTGCCAGCAGCTTAGAAGGGTTCGCTGGCTACACCTTC. Protein sequence: CASSLEGFAGYTF.

The rearrangement links TRBV7-9 to TRBJ1-1, with 9 positions matching TRBD1. Germline CDR1 SEHNR, CDR2 FQNEAQ (reference sequence). This CDR3 is 15 amino acids long. V gave up 5 bases and J gave up 3 bases; unmatched junction bases: 7. CDR3 in amino acids: CASSTDRGGDTEAFF. DNA of the CDR3: TGTGCCAGCAGCACCGACAGGGGGGGAGACACTGAAGCTTTCTTT. The full variable domain, its missing parts supplied by reference TRBV7-9 and TRBJ1-1, is DTGVSQNPRHKITKRGQNVTFRCDPISEHNRLYWYRQTLGQGPEFLTYFQNEAQLEKSRLLSDRFSAERPKGSFSTLEIQRTEQGDSAMYLCASSTDRGGDTEAFFGQGTRLTVV.

The sample holds a few counts of this clonotype. This chain uses TRBV4-1 with TRBJ2-1; D ambiguous. This CDR3 is 15 amino acids long. V lost 0 bases and J 5 bases, leaving 11 bases between the germline ends. Germline loops: CDR1 MGHRA, CDR2 YSYEKL. The CDR3 here is CASSQDSFGDNEQFF. In nucleotides, the CDR3 is TGCGCCAGCAGCCAAGATAGTTTTGGGGACAATGAGCAGTTCTTC.

The V gene is TRBV10-3, the J gene TRBJ1-5, with D possibly being TRBD1 (5 bases). Germline CDR1 ENHRY, CDR2 SYGVKD. The CDR3 has 17 residues. V was trimmed by 1 base and J by 0 bases, leaving 13 bases between them. The CDR3 loop reads CAISEYLGLDSNQPQHF. For the CDR3, the DNA is TGTGCCATCAGTGAGTATCTGGGACTCGATAGCAATCAGCCCCAGCATTTT.

In its sample, this clonotype was seen a few times. This chain connects TRBV6-6 to TRBJ2-7; D ambiguous. The CDR3 has 15 residues. V gave up 2 bases and J gave up 0 bases, with 11 bases separating them. Germline CDR1 and CDR2: MNHNY and SVGAGI (reference sequence). CDR3 residues: CASSYEDLSSYEQYF. CDR3 in DNA: TGTGCCAGCAGTTACGAGGATCTTTCCTCCTACGAGCAGTACTTC.